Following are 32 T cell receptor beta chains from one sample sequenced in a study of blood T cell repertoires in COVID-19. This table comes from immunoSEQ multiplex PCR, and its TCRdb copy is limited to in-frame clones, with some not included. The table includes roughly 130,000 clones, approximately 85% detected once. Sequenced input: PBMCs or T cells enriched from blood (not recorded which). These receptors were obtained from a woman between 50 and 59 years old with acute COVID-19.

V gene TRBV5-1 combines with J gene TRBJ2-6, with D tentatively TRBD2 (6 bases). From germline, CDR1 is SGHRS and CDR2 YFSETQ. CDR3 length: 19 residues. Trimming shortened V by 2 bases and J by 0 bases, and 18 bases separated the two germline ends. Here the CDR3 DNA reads TGCGCCAGCAGCTTTAGAGGCCGGGACTCCGACTCTGGGGCCAACGTCCTGACTTTC. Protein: CASSFRGRDSDSGANVLTF.

The CDR3 sequence is CASSGTGAGNTIYF. CDR3 coding DNA: TGTGCCAGTAGCGGGACAGGGGCAGGAAACACCATATATTTT. V and J are TRBV19 and TRBJ1-3; 10 bases match TRBD1. Germline CDR1 LNHDA, CDR2 SQIVND (reference sequence). The CDR3 is 14 residues long. V shed 6 bases and J 4 bases; nucleotides not matched to a gene: 3. Full variable domain (rest looked up from reference TRBV19 and TRBJ1-3): DGGITQSPKYLFRKEGQNVTLSCEQNLNHDAMYWYRQDPGQGLRLIYYSQIVNDFQKGDIAEGYSVSREKKESFPLTVTSAQKNPTAFYLCASSGTGAGNTIYFGEGSWLTVV.

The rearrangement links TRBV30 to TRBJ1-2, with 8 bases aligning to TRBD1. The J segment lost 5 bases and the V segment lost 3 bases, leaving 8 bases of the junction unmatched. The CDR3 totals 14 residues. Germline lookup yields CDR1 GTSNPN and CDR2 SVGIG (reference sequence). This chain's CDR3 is CAWRARGRFYGYTF. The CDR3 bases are TGTGCCTGGAGGGCCAGGGGGCGCTTTTATGGCTACACCTTC.

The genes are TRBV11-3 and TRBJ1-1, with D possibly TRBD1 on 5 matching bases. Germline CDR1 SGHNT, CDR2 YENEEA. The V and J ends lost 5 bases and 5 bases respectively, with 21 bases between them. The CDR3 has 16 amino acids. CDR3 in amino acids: CASSRLYGGKGTEAFF. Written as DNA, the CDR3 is TGTGCCAGCAGCCGCCTATATGGGGGGAAAGGAACTGAAGCTTTCTTT.

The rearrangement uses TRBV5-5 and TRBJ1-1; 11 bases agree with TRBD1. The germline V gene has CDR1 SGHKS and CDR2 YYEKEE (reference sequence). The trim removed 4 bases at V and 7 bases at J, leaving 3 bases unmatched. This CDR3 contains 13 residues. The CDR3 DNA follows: TGTGCCAGCAGCCGGACAGGGGGCTTTGAAGCTTTCTTT. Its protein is CASSRTGGFEAFF.

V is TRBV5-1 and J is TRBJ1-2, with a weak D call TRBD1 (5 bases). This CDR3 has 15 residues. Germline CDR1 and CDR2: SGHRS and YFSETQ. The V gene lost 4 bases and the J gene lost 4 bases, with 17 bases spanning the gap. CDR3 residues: CASSPTFDSLYGYTF. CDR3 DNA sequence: TGCGCCAGCAGCCCCACCTTTGACAGTCTCTATGGCTACACCTTC.

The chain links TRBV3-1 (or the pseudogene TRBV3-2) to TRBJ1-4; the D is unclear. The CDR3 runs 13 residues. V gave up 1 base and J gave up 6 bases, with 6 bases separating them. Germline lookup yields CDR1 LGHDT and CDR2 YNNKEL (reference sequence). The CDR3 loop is CASSQAIYEKLFF. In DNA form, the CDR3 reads TGTGCCAGCAGCCAAGCTATATATGAAAAACTGTTTTTT.

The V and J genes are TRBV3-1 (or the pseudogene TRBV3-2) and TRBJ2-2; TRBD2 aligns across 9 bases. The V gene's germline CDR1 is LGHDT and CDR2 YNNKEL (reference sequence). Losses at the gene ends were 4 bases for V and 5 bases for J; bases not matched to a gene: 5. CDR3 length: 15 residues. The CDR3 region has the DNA TGTGCCAGCAGCCGACTAGCGGATTTAACCGGGGAGCTGTTTTTT. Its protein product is CASSRLADLTGELFF.

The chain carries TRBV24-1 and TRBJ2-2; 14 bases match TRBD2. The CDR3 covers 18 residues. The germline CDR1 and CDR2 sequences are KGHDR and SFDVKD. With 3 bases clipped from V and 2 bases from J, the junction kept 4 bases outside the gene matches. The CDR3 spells CATSDLGLAGVNTGELFF. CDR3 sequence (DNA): TGTGCCACCAGTGATCTGGGACTAGCGGGAGTCAACACCGGGGAGCTGTTTTTT.

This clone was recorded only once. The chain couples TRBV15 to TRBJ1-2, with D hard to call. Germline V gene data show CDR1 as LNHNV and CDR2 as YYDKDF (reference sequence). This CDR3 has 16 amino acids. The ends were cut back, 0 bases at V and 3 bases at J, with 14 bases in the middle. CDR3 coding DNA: TGTGCCACCAGCAGAGATGAAGGCAGGCCCCACTATGGCTACACCTTC. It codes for CATSRDEGRPHYGYTF.

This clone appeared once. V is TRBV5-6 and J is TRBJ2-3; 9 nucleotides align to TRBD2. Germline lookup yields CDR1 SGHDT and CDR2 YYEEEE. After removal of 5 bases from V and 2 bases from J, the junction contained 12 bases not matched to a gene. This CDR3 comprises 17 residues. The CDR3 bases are TGTGCCAGCAGAGCTCTCGGGACTAGCAGCCTCACAGATACGCAGTATTTT. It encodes CASRALGTSSLTDTQYF.

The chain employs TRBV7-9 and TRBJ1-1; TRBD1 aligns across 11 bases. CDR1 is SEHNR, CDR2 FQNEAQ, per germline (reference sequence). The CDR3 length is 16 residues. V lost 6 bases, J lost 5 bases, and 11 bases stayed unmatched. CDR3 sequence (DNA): TGTGCCAGCAGTGTAGGACAGGGGGCCAGTCGTACTGAAGCTTTCTTT. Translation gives CASSVGQGASRTEAFF.

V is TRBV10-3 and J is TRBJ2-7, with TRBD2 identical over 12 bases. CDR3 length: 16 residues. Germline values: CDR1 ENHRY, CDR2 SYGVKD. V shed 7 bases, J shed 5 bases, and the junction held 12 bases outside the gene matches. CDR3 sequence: CAITSGLAGFSDEQYF. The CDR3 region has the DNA TGTGCCATCACCTCCGGACTAGCGGGATTTTCTGACGAGCAGTACTTC.

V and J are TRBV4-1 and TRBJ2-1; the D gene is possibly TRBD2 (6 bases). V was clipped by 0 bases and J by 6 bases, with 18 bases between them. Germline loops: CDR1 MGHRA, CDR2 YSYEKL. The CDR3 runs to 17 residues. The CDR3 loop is CASSQDPAGRLGNEQFF. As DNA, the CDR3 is TGCGCCAGCAGCCAAGATCCCGCCGGGAGATTAGGCAATGAGCAGTTCTTC.

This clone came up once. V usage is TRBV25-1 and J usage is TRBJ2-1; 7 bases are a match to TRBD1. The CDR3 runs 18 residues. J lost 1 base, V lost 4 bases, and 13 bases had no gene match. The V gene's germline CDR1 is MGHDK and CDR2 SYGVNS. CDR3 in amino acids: CASSGLSRQGRSYNEQFF. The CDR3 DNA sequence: TGTGCCAGCAGTGGCCTAAGTCGACAGGGAAGGTCCTACAATGAGCAGTTCTTC.

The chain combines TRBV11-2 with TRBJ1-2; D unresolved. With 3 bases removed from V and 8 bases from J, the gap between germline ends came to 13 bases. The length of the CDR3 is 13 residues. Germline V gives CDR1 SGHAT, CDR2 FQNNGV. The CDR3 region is CASSFWQTEGYTF. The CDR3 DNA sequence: TGTGCCAGCAGCTTTTGGCAAACGGAGGGCTACACCTTC.

CDR3: CASSLLLKTQYF. As DNA, the CDR3 is TGTGCCAGCAGCCTACTTCTGAAGACCCAGTACTTC. This chain uses TRBV3-1 (or the pseudogene TRBV3-2) with TRBJ2-5; no clear D. CDR3 size: 12 residues. Germline CDR1 and CDR2: LGHDT and YNNKEL (reference sequence). The germline V and J ends were trimmed by 4 bases and 6 bases, with 9 bases remaining between them.

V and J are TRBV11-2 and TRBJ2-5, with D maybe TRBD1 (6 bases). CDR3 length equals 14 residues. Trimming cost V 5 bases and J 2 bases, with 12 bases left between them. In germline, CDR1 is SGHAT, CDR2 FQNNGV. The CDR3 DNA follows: TGTGCCAGCAGCCAGGGGACGGTGCAAGAGACCCAGTACTTC. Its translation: CASSQGTVQETQYF.

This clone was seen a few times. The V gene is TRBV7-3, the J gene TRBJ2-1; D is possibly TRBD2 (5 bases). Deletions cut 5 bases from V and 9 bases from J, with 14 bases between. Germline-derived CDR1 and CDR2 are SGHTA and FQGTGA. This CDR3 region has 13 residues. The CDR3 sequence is CASSVSSVGEQFF. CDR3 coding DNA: TGTGCCAGCAGCGTCAGTAGCGTTGGTGAGCAGTTCTTC.

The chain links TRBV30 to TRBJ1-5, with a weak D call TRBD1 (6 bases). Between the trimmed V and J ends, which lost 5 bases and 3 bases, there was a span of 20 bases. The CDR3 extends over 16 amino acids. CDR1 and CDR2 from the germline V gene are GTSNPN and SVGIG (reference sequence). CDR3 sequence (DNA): TGTGCCTGGGCAGCTGGGGAGACAGGTTCCAATCAGCCCCAGCATTTT. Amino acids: CAWAAGETGSNQPQHF.

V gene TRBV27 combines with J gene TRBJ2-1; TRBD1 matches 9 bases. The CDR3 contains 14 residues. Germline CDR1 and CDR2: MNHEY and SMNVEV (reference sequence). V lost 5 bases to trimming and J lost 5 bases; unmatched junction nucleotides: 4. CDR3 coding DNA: TGTGCCAGCAGTCCACGACAGGGGGACAATGAGCAGTTCTTC. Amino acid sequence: CASSPRQGDNEQFF.

The CDR3: CASSRRQVRNSQPQHF. CDR3 nucleotides: TGTGCCAGCAGTCGACGACAGGTCAGAAACAGTCAGCCCCAGCATTTT. The chain carries TRBV2 and TRBJ1-5; D is possibly TRBD1 (6 bases). The germline V and J ends were trimmed by 5 bases and 6 bases, with 20 bases remaining between them. The CDR3 is 16 residues long. CDR1 SNHLY and CDR2 FYNNEI come from the germline V gene.

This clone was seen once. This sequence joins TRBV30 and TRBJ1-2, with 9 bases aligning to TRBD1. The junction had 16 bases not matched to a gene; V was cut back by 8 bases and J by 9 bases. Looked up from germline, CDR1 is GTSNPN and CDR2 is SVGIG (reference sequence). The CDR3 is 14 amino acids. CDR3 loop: CANKNAGGTGSYTF. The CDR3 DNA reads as TGTGCCAATAAGAACGCCGGGGGGACAGGGAGCTACACCTTC.

In DNA, the CDR3 is TGTGCCTGCGGTTATTCGAACACCGGGGAGCTGTTTTTT. Translating gives CACGYSNTGELFF. The chain is built from TRBV11-3 and TRBJ2-2; D ambiguous. The CDR3 consists of 13 residues. V lost 11 bases to trimming and J lost 0 bases, with 10 bases between them. Per the germline V gene, CDR1 is SGHNT and CDR2 is YENEEA.

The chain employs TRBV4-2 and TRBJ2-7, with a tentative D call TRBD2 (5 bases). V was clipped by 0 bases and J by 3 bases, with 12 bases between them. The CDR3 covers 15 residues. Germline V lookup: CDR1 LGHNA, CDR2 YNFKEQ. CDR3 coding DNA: TGTGCCAGCAGCCAAGAAGCGGAGCACTACTACGAGCAGTACTTC. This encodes CASSQEAEHYYEQYF.

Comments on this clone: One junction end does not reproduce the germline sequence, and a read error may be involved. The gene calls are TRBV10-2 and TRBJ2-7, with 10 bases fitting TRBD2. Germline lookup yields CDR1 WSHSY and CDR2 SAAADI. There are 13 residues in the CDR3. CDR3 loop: CASSESIAGGRNF. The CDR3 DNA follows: TGCGCCAGCAGTGAGTCCATAGCGGGAGGAAGGAACTTC.

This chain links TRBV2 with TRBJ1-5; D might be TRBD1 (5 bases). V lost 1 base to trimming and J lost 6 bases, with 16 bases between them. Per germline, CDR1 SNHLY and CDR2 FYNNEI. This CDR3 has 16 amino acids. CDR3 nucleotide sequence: TGTGCCAGCAGTGAAGGGCGGCAGGGCAGGTTTCAGCCCCAGCATTTT. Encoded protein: CASSEGRQGRFQPQHF.

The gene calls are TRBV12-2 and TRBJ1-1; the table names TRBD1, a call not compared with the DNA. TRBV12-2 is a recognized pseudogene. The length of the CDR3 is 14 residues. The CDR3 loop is CASRSFQGYALAFF. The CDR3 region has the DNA TGTGCAAGTCGCTCCTTCCAGGGTTATGCCTTGGCTTTCTTT.

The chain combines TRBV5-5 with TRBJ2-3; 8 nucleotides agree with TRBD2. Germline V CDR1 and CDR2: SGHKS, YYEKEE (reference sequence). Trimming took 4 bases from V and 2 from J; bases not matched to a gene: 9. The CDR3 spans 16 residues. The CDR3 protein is CASSVSSGKDTDTQYF. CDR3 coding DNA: TGTGCCAGCAGCGTAAGTAGCGGGAAGGACACAGATACGCAGTATTTT.

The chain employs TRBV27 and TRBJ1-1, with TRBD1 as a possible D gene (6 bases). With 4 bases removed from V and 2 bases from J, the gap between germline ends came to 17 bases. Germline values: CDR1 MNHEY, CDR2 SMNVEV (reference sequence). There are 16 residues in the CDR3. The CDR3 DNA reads TGTGCCAGCAGTTCGAGACGGGGGGCCGTTAACACTGAAGCTTTCTTT. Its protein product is CASSSRRGAVNTEAFF.

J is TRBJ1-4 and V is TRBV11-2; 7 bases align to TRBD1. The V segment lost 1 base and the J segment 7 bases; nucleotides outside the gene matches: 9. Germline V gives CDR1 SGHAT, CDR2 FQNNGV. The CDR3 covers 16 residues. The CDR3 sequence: CASSLGGLAGGEKLFF. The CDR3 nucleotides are TGTGCCAGCAGCTTAGGCGGCTTGGCAGGGGGTGAAAAACTGTTTTTT.

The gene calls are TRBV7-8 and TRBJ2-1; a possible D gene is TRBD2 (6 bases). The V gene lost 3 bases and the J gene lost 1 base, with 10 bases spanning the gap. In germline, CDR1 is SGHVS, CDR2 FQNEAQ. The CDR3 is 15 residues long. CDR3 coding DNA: TGTGCCAGCAGCTTGGAGGGGACTTCCTACAATGAGCAGTTCTTC. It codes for CASSLEGTSYNEQFF.